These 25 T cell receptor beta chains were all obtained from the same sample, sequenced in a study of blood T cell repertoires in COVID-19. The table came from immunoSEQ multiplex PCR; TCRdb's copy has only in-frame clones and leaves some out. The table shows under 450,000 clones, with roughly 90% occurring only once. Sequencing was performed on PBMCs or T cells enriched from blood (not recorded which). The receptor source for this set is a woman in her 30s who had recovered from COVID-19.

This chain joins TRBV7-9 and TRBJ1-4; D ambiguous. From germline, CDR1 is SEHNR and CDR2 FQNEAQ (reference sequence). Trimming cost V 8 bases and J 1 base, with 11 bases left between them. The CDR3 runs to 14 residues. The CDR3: CASRGGGTNEKLFF. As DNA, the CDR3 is TGTGCCAGCCGCGGCGGCGGAACTAATGAAAAACTGTTTTTT.

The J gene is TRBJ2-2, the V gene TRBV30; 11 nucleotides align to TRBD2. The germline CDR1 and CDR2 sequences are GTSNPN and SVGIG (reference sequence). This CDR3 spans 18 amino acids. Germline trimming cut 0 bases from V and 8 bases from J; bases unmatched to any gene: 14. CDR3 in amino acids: CAWSVRCSGRVLTGELFF. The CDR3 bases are TGTGCCTGGAGTGTACGTTGTAGCGGGAGGGTCCTTACTGGGGAGCTGTTTTTT.

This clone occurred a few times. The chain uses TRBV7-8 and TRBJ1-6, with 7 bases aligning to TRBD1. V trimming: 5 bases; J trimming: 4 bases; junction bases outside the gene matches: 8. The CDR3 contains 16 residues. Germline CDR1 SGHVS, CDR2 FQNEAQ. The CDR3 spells CASSSWDRTYNSPLHF. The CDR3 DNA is TGTGCCAGCAGCAGTTGGGACAGAACATATAATTCACCCCTCCACTTT.

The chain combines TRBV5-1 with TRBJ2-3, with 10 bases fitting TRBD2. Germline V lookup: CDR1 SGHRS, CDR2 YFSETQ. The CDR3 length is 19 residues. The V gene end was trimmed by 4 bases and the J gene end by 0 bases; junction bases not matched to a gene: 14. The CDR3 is CASSPPGLATSWSTDTQYF. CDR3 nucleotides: TGCGCCAGCAGCCCACCGGGACTAGCGACCAGTTGGAGCACAGATACGCAGTATTTT.

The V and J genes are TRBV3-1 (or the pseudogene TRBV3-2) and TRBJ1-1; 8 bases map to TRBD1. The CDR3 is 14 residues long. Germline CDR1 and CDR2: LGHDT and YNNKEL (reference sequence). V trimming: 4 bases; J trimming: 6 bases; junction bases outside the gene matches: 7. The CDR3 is CASSLGQGRAEAFF. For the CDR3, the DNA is TGTGCCAGCAGCCTCGGACAGGGCCGGGCTGAAGCTTTCTTT.

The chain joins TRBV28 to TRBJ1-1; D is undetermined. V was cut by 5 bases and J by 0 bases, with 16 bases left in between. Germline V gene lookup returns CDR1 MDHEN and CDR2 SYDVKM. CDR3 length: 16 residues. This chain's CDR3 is CASSPLGDSMNTEAFF. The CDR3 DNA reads TGTGCCAGCAGTCCGCTCGGGGATTCAATGAACACTGAAGCTTTCTTT.

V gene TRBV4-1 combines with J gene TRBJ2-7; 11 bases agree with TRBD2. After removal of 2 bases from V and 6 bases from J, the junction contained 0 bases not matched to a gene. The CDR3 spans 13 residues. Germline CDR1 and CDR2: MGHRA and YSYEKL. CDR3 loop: CASSQTSGGEQYF. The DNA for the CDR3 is TGCGCCAGCAGCCAAACTAGCGGGGGCGAGCAGTACTTC.

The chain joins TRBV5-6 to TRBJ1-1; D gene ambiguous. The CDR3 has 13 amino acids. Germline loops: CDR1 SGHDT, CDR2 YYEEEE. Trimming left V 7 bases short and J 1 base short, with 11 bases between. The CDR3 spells CASVGRANTEAFF. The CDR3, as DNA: TGTGCCAGCGTGGGGAGGGCGAACACTGAAGCTTTCTTT.

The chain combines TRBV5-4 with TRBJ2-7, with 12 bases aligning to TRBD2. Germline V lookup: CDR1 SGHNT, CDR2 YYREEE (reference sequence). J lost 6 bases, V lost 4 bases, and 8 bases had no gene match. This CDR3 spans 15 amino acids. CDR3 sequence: CASSVGTSGSVEQYF. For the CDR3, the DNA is TGTGCCAGCAGCGTGGGGACTAGCGGGTCGGTCGAGCAGTACTTC. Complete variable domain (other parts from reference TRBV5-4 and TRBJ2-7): ETGVTQSPTHLIKTRGQQVTLRCSSQSGHNTVSWYQQALGQGPQFIFQYYREEENGRGNFPPRFSGLQFPNYSSELNVNALELDDSALYLCASSVGTSGSVEQYFGPGTRLTVT.

The CDR3 region has the DNA TGCGCCAGCAGCTTGACTAGCGGGAGCGCAGATACGCAGTATTTT. Translating gives CASSLTSGSADTQYF. The chain employs TRBV5-1 and TRBJ2-3, with 11 bases identical to TRBD2. The germline V gene has CDR1 SGHRS and CDR2 YFSETQ. Trimming at V came to 1 base and at J to 4 bases, leaving 2 bases not matched to a gene. CDR3 length: 15 residues.

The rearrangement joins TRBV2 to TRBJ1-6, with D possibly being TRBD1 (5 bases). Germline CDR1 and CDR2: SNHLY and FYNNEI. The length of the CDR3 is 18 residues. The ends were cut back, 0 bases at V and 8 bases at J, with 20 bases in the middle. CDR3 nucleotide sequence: TGTGCCAGCAGTGAAGCGATACGCGGGGCGAGTCAGGATTCACCCCTCCACTTT. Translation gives CASSEAIRGASQDSPLHF.

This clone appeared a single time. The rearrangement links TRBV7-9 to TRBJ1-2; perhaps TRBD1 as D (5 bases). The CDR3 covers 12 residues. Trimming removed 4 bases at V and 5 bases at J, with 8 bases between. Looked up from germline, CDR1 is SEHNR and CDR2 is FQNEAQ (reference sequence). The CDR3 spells CASSSTDYGYTF. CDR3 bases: TGTGCCAGCAGCTCGACAGATTATGGCTACACCTTC.

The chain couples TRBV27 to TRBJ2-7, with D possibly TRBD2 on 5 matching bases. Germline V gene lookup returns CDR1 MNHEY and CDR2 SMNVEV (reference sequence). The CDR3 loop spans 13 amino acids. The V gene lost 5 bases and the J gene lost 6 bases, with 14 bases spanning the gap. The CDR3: CASSLRTGREQYF. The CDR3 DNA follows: TGTGCCAGCAGTCTCCGGACTGGGCGCGAGCAGTACTTC.

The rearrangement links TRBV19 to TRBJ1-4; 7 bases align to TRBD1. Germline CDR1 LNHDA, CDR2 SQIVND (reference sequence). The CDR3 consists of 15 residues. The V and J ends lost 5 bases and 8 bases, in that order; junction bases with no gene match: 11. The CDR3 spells CASSQGQALWEKLFF. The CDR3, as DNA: TGTGCCAGTAGTCAAGGACAGGCGCTTTGGGAAAAACTGTTTTTT. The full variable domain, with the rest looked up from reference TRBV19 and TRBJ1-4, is DGGITQSPKYLFRKEGQNVTLSCEQNLNHDAMYWYRQDPGQGLRLIYYSQIVNDFQKGDIAEGYSVSREKKESFPLTVTSAQKNPTAFYLCASSQGQALWEKLFFGSGTQLSVL.

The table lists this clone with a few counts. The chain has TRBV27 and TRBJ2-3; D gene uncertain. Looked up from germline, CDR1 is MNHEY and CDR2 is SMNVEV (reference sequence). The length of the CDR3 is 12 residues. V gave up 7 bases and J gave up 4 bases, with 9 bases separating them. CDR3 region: CASKRSADTQYF. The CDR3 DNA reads TGTGCCAGCAAGAGGTCGGCAGATACGCAGTATTTT.

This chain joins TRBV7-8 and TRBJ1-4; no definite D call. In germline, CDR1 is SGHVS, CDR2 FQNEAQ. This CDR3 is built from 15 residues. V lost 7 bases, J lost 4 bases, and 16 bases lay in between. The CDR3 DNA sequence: TGTGCCAGCACCGCCTCTGGGCGCTTTAATGAAAAACTGTTTTTT. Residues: CASTASGRFNEKLFF.

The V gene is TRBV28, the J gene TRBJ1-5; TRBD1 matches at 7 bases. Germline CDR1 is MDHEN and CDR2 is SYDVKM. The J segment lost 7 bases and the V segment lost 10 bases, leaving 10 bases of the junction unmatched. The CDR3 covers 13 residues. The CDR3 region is CAIPTGAGQPQHF. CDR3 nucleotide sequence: TGTGCCATCCCTACAGGGGCTGGGCAGCCCCAGCATTTT.

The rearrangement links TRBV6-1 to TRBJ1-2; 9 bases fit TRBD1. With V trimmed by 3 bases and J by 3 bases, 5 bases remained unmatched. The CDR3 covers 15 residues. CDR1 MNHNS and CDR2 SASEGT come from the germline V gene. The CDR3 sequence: CASSDLQGAYYGYTF. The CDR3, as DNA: TGTGCCAGCAGTGACCTACAGGGGGCATACTATGGCTACACCTTC.

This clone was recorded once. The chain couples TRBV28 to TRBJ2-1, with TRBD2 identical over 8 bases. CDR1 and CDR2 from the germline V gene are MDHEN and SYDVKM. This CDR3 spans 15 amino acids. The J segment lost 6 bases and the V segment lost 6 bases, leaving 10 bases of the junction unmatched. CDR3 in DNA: TGTGCCAGCAGAAGTGCGGGACTAGAGACCAATGAGCAGTTCTTC. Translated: CASRSAGLETNEQFF.

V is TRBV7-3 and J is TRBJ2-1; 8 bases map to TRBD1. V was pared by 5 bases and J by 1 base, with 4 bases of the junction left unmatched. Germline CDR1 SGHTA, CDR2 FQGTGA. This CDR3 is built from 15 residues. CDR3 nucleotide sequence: TGTGCCAGCAGCATCACAGGGGGTTCCTACAATGAGCAGTTCTTC. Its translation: CASSITGGSYNEQFF.

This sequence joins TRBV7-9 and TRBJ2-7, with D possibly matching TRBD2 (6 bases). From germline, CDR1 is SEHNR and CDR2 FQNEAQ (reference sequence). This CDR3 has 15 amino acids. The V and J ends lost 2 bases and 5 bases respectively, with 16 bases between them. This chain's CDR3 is CASSLNQGWRDEQYF. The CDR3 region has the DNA TGTGCCAGCAGCTTAAATCAGGGTTGGAGGGACGAGCAGTACTTC.

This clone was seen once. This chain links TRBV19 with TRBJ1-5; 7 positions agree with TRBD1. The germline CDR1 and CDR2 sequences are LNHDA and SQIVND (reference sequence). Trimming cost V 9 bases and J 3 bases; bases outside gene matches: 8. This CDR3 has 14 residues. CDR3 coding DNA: TGTGCCAGCGCAACAGGGGTTGACAATCAGCCCCAGCATTTT. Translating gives CASATGVDNQPQHF.

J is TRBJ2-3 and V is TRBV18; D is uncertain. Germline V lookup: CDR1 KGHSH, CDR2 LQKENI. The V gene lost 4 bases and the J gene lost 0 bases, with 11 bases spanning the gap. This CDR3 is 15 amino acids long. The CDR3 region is CASSLGGSSTDTQYF. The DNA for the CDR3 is TGTGCCAGCTCACTCGGCGGCTCTAGCACAGATACGCAGTATTTT.

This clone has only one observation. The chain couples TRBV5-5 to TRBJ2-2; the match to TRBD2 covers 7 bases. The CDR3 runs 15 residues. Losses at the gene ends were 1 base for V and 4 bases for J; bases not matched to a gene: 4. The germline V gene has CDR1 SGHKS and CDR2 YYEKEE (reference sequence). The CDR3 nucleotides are TGTGCCAGCAGCTTGTCGGGACTAACCACCGGGGAGCTGTTTTTT. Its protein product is CASSLSGLTTGELFF.

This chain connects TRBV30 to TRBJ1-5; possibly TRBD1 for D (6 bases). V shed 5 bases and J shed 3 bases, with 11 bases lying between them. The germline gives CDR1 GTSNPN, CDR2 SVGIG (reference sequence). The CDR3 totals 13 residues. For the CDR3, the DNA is TGTGCCTGGTGGGGGCATCACAATCAGCCCCAGCATTTT. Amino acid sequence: CAWWGHHNQPQHF. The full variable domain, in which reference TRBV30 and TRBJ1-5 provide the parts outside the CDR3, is SQTIHQWPATLVQPVGSPLSLECTVEGTSNPNLYWYRQAAGRGLQLLFYSVGIGQISSEVPQNLSASRPQDRQFILSSKKLLLSDSGFYLCAWWGHHNQPQHFGDGTRLSIL.